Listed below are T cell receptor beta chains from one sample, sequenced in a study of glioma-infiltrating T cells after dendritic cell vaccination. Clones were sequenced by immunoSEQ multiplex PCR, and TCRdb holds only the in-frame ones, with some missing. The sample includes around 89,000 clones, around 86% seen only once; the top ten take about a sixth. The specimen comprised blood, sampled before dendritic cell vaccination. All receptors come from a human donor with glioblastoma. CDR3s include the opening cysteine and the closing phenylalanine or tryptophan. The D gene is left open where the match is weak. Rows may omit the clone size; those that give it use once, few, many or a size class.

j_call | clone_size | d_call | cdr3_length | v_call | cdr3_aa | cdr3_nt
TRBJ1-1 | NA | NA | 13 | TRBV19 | CASSNSLNTEAFF | TGTGCCAGTAGTAACAGTTTGAACACTGAAGCTTTCTTT
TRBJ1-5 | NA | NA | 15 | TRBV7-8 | CASSPLAGPNQPQHF | TGTGCCAGCAGCCCCCTGGCAGGCCCCAATCAGCCCCAGCATTTT
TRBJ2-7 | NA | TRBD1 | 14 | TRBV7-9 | CASSSGQSSYEQYF | TGTGCCAGCAGCTCGGGACAGAGCTCCTACGAGCAGTACTTC
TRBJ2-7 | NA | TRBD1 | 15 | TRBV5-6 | CASSEAGTGYYEQYF | TGTGCCAGCAGCGAAGCCGGGACAGGGTACTACGAGCAGTACTTC
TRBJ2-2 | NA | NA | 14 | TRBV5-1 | CASRDTGSPGELFF | TGCGCCAGCAGAGATACAGGGTCTCCCGGGGAGCTGTTTTTT
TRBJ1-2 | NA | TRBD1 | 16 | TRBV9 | CASSATGQGALDGYTF | TGTGCCAGCAGCGCTACGGGACAGGGGGCCCTTGATGGCTACACCTTC
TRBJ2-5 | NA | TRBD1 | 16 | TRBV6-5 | CASSYSQRQGIETQYF | TGTGCCAGCAGTTACTCCCAACGACAGGGAATAGAGACCCAGTACTTC
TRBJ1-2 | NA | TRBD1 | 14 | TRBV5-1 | CASTPGQGSYGYTF | TGCGCCAGCACTCCGGGACAGGGGTCCTATGGCTACACCTTC
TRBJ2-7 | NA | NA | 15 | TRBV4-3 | CASSQDRGIGYEQYF | TGCGCCAGCAGCCAAGATAGGGGGATAGGGTACGAGCAGTACTTC
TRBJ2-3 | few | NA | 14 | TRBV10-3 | CAISELGGTDTQYF | TGTGCCATCAGTGAGTTAGGGGGCACAGATACGCAGTATTTT
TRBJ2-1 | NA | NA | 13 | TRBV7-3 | CASSLKAEYEQFF | TGTGCCAGCAGCTTAAAAGCGGAGTATGAGCAGTTCTTC
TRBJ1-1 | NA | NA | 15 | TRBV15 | CATSRDWTENTEAFF | TGTGCCACCAGCAGAGATTGGACTGAGAACACTGAAGCTTTCTTT
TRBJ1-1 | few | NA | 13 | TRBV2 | CASTGRGLGEAFF | TGTGCCAGCACCGGCAGGGGTCTAGGTGAAGCTTTCTTT
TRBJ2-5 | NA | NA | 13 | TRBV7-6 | CASSLRAGETQYF | TGTGCCAGCAGCTTAAGGGCAGGGGAGACCCAGTACTTC
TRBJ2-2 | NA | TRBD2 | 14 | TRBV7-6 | CASMREGYTGELFF | TGTGCCAGCATGAGGGAGGGGTACACCGGGGAGCTGTTTTTT
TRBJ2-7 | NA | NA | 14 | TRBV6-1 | CASSEGTRAYEQYF | TGTGCCAGCAGTGAGGGGACACGAGCCTACGAGCAGTACTTC
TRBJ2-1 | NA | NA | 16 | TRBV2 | CASRGVGRDSYNEQFF | TGTGCCAGCAGGGGGGTGGGGCGGGACTCCTACAATGAGCAGTTCTTC
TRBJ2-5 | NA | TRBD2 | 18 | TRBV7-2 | CASSPPRGSGGAWETQYF | TGTGCCAGCAGCCCACCCCGCGGTAGCGGGGGGGCCTGGGAGACCCAGTACTTC
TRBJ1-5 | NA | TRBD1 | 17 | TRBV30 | CAWSADRGGGSNQPQHF | TGTGCCTGGAGCGCTGACAGGGGAGGGGGTAGCAATCAGCCCCAGCATTTT
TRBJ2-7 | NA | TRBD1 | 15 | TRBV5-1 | CASSWGQGWSYEQYF | TGCGCCAGCAGCTGGGGACAGGGATGGAGCTACGAGCAGTACTTC
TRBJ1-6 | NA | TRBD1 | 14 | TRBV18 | CASSGTGSNSPLHF | TGTGCCAGCTCAGGGACAGGGTCTAATTCACCCCTCCACTTT
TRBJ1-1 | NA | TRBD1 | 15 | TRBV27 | CASSAQGQKNTEAFF | TGTGCCAGCAGTGCGCAGGGACAGAAAAACACTGAAGCTTTCTTT
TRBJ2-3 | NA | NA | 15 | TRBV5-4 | CASRLRGSGTDTQYF | TGTGCCAGCAGACTCAGGGGAAGTGGCACAGATACGCAGTATTTT
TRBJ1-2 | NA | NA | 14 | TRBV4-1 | CASRAGQGLAGYTF | TGCGCCAGCAGAGCGGGGCAGGGGCTAGCTGGCTACACCTTC
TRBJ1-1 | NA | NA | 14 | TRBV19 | CASTRTAFVNEAFF | TGTGCCAGTACCAGGACAGCCTTTGTCAATGAAGCTTTCTTT
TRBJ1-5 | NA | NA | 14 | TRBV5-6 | CASSGGKGNQPQHF | TGTGCCAGCAGCGGAGGGAAGGGCAATCAGCCCCAGCATTTT
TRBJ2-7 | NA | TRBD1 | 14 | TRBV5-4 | CASSLLDRASEQYF | TGTGCCAGCAGCTTGCTGGACAGGGCCTCCGAGCAGTACTTC
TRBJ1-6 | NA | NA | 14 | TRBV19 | CASSIGQYNSPLHF | TGTGCCAGTAGTATTGGTCAGTATAATTCACCCCTCCACTTT
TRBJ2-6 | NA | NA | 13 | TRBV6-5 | CASGGTGANVLTF | TGTGCCAGCGGGGGGACTGGGGCCAACGTCCTGACTTTC
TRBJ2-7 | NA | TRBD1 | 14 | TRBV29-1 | CSVESWTGVGEQYF | TGCAGCGTTGAATCGTGGACAGGGGTGGGCGAGCAGTACTTC
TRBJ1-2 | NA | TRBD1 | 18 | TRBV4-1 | CASSQGANLAGGFYGYTF | TGCGCCAGCAGCCAAGGGGCGAATTTGGCAGGGGGATTCTATGGCTACACCTTC
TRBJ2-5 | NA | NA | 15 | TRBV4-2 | CASKGLSGTQETQYF | TGTGCCAGCAAAGGGTTGAGCGGAACCCAAGAGACCCAGTACTTC
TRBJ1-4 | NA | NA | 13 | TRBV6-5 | CASSYTTGEKLFF | TGTGCCAGCAGTTATACAACAGGGGAAAAACTGTTTTTT
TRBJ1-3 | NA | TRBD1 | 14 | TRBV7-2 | CASSLTGGQNTIYF | TGTGCCAGCAGCCTGACAGGGGGCCAAAACACCATATATTTT
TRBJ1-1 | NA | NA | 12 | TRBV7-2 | CASSSQGNRAFF | TGTGCCAGCAGCTCGCAGGGGAATCGAGCTTTCTTT
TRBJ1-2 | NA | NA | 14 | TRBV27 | CASSLRGRNYGYTF | TGTGCCAGCAGTTTAAGGGGTAGGAACTATGGCTACACCTTC
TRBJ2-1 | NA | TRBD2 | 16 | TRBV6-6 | CASSYSRAGGYNEQFF | TGTGCCAGCAGTTACTCTAGGGCGGGGGGATACAATGAGCAGTTCTTC
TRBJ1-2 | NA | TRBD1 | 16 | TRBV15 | CATSRAGTEKNYGYTF | TGTGCCACCAGCAGAGCGGGGACAGAAAAAAACTATGGCTACACCTTC
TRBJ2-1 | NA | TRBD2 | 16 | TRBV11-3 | CASSPTRGGRENEQFF | TGTGCCAGCAGCCCGACCCGTGGCGGGAGGGAGAATGAGCAGTTCTTC
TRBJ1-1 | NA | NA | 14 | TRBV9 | CAGSVHRRDTEAFF | TGTGCCGGCAGCGTACACCGGAGGGACACTGAAGCTTTCTTT
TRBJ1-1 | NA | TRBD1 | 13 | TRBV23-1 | CASIPGQIAEAFF | TGCGCCAGCATCCCGGGACAGATAGCTGAAGCTTTCTTT
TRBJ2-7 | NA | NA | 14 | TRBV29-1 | CSVEDGGTPYEQYF | TGCAGCGTTGAAGATGGCGGGACTCCGTACGAGCAGTACTTC
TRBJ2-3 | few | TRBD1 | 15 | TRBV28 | CASSFTGDSTDTQYF | TGTGCCAGCAGTTTCACAGGGGACAGCACAGATACGCAGTATTTT
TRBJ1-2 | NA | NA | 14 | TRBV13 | CASSPLQGGVGYTF | TGTGCCAGCAGCCCGCTGCAGGGTGGAGTTGGCTACACCTTC
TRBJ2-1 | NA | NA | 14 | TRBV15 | CATSRVDEGWEQFF | TGTGCCACCAGCAGAGTTGATGAGGGTTGGGAGCAGTTCTTC
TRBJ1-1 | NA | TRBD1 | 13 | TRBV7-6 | CASSYDRATEAFF | TGTGCCAGCAGTTATGACAGGGCCACTGAAGCTTTCTTT
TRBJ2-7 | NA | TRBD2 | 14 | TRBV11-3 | CASSPSGDNYEQYF | TGTGCCAGCAGCCCTAGCGGGGATAACTACGAGCAGTACTTC
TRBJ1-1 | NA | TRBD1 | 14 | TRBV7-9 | CASSLRDSYTEAFF | TGTGCCAGCAGCTTAAGGGACAGCTACACTGAAGCTTTCTTT
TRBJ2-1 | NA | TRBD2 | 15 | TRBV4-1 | CASSQVREGYNEQFF | TGCGCCAGCAGCCAAGTGCGGGAGGGCTACAATGAGCAGTTCTTC
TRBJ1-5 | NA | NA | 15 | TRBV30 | CAWSVHGGSNQPQHF | TGTGCCTGGAGTGTACATGGTGGTAGCAATCAGCCCCAGCATTTT
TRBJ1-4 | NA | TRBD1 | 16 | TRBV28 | CASSSGTGVFYEKLFF | TGTGCCAGCAGTTCTGGGACAGGGGTTTTTTATGAAAAACTGTTTTTT
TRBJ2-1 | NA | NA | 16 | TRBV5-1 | CASSLKLAGAYNEQFF | TGCGCCAGCAGCCTAAAACTAGCTGGGGCCTACAATGAGCAGTTCTTC
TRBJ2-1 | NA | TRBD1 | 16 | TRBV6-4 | CASSEAPGQGINEQFF | TGTGCCAGCAGTGAGGCCCCGGGACAGGGGATCAATGAGCAGTTCTTC
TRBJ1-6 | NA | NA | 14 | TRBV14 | CASSPSSTLSPLHF | TGTGCCAGCAGCCCGTCCTCGACTCTATCACCCCTCCACTTT
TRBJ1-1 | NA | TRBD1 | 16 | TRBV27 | CASGQGARLGSTEAFF | TGTGCCAGCGGACAGGGGGCGCGTTTGGGGTCCACTGAAGCTTTCTTT
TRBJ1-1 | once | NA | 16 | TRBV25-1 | CASKETGMGMNTEAFF | TGTGCCAGCAAGGAAACAGGGATGGGGATGAACACTGAAGCTTTCTTT
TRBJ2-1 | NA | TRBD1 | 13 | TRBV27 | CASGQGALNEQFF | TGTGCCAGCGGACAGGGGGCGCTGAATGAGCAGTTCTTC
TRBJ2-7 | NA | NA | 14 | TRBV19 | CASSIAGRAYEQYF | TGTGCCAGTAGTATAGCGGGCAGGGCCTACGAGCAGTACTTC
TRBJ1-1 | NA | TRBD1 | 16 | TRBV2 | CASRHKTTGGPSEAFF | TGTGCCAGCAGGCACAAAACGACAGGGGGACCCTCTGAAGCTTTCTTT